The 6 T cell receptor beta chains in this list originate from one sample, sequenced in a study of blood T cell repertoires in COVID-19. TCRdb's table, derived via immunoSEQ multiplex PCR, lists solely in-frame clones and lacks some. The sample records about half a million clones, approximately 89% being singletons. Source material: peripheral blood. The source of these receptors is a man younger than 35 with COVID-19, enrolled during active disease.

This clone was recorded once. CDR3 sequence reads: CASRKWDRYTGELFF. The CDR3 nucleotides are TGTGCCAGCAGGAAATGGGACAGGTACACCGGGGAGCTGTTTTTT. This sequence joins TRBV6-5 and TRBJ2-2; TRBD1 matches 8 bases. CDR1 and CDR2 from the germline V gene are MNHEY and SVGAGI. The CDR3 contains 15 residues. V dropped 6 bases and J dropped 3; count of bases not matched to a gene: 6.

This chain connects TRBV29-1 to TRBJ2-1; 13 bases are shared with TRBD2. Trimming cost V 0 bases and J 10 bases; bases outside gene matches: 21. Germline V gene data show CDR1 as SQVTM and CDR2 as ANQGSEA. The length of the CDR3 is 20 residues. CDR3 residues: CSVEDPGTSGTSRPPMEQFF. The CDR3 bases are TGCAGCGTTGAAGATCCCGGGACTAGCGGGACTTCCCGACCTCCAATGGAGCAGTTCTTC.

The CDR3 loop is CASGLGTPLGEQYF. The DNA of the CDR3 is TGTGCCAGCGGCCTTGGGACTCCCCTCGGCGAGCAGTACTTC. This chain uses TRBV6-5 with TRBJ2-7; D is perhaps TRBD2 (6 bases). In germline, CDR1 is MNHEY, CDR2 SVGAGI. Trimming shortened V by 8 bases and J by 6 bases, and 20 bases separated the two germline ends. The CDR3 is made up of 14 amino acids.

The gene calls are TRBV19 and TRBJ1-3; D is unresolved. Germline assignment: CDR1 LNHDA and CDR2 SQIVND (reference sequence). Between the trimmed V and J ends, which lost 4 bases and 0 bases, there was a span of 7 bases. This CDR3 spans 14 amino acids. CDR3 in amino acids: CASSTQSSGNTIYF. Here the CDR3 DNA reads TGTGCCAGTAGTACCCAGTCCTCTGGAAACACCATATATTTT.

The chain combines TRBV11-3 with TRBJ2-1; 11 positions match TRBD2. V lost 5 bases, J lost 4 bases, and 4 bases stayed unmatched. The length of the CDR3 is 15 residues. Germline V gives CDR1 SGHNT, CDR2 YENEEA. This CDR3 reads CASSVTSGGYNEQFF. In DNA, the CDR3 is TGTGCCAGCAGCGTTACTAGCGGGGGTTACAATGAGCAGTTCTTC.

The chain couples TRBV19 to TRBJ2-1; 7 positions agree with TRBD1. After removal of 4 bases from V and 0 bases from J, the junction contained 6 bases not matched to a gene. Per the germline V gene, CDR1 is LNHDA and CDR2 is SQIVND (reference sequence). This CDR3 is 16 amino acids long. DNA of the CDR3: TGTGCCAGTAGTAGAAGGACAGGCCGCTCCTACAATGAGCAGTTCTTC. Translated: CASSRRTGRSYNEQFF.